This T cell receptor (beta chain) is from a study of blood T cells in healthy people across ages. Alongside a J-beta primer mix, a sample-barcoded 5' primer served in a second PCR lasting about 7 to 11 cycles. TCRdb independently ran MiXCR on the 5' RACE reads; one entry per CDR3 protein. The table shows about 580,000 distinct CDR3 sequences, with 47% occurring only once. Looked up from germline, CDR1 is SGHVS and CDR2 is FQNEAQ. CDR3 size: 15 residues. V lost 4 bases to trimming and J lost 6 bases; unmatched junction nucleotides: 6. This clonotype has a handful of counts. Around 10 milliliters of peripheral blood were drawn from each donor.

The TCR sequence derives from an elderly man in good health. What was sequenced was blood. This chain links TRBV7-8 with TRBJ2-3, with 11 bases that match TRBD2. This CDR3 is CASSSGTSGRDTQYF. In DNA form, the CDR3 reads TGTGCCAGCAGCTCCGGGACTAGCGGAAGGGATACGCAGTATTTT.